This T cell receptor beta chain was sequenced for a study of control samples from healthy donors and cancer patients. Assay: immunoSEQ multiplex PCR; the TCRdb copy retains only in-frame clones and omits some. The sample consists of tens of thousands of clones, about nine tenths of them appearing once. The CDR3 contains 14 residues. CDR1 is SGHTA and CDR2 is FQGNSA in the germline V gene. The V end was cut by 1 base, the J end by 9 bases, with 13 bases between. The receptor was derived from a woman aged 45-59 years with colorectal cancer. Input material: PBMCs. The rearrangement links TRBV7-2 to TRBJ2-1, with D unresolved. CDR3 in amino acids: CASSLVPGLGEQFF. The DNA for the CDR3 is TGTGCCAGCAGCTTAGTCCCCGGCTTGGGTGAGCAGTTCTTC.